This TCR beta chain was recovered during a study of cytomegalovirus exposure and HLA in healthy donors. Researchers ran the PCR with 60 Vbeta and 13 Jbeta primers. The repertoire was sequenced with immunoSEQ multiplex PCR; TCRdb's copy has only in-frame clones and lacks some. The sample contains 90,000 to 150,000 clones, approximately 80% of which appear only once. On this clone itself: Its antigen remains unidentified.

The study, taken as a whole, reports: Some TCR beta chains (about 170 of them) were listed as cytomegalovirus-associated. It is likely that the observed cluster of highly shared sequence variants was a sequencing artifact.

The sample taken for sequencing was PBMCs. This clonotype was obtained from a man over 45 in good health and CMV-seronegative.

The CDR3 bases are TGTGCCAGCAGCTTGGCTGGAGTCGGAGAGACCCAGTACTTC. Protein product: CASSLAGVGETQYF. The V and J genes are TRBV5-4 and TRBJ2-5; the D is unclear. V was cut by 0 bases and J by 4 bases, with 10 bases left in between. The CDR3 sequence is 14 residues long. Per germline, CDR1 SGHNT and CDR2 YYREEE (reference sequence).